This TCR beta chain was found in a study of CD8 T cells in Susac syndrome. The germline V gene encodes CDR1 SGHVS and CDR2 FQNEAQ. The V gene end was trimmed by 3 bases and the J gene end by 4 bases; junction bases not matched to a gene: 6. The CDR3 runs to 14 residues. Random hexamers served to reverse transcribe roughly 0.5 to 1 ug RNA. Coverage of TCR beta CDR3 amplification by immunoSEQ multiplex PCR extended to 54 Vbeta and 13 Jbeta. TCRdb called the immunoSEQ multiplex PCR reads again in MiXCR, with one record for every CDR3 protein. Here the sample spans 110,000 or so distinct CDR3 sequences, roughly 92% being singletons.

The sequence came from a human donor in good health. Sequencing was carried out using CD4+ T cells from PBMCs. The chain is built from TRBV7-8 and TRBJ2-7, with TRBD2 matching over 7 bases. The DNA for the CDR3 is TGTGCCAGCAGCTTCCTAGCGGAGTCATACGAGCAGTACTTC. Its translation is CASSFLAESYEQYF.